The clone carrying this T cell receptor beta chain has just one count. The entry originates in a study of blood T cell repertoires in COVID-19. About the research overall: Collection of acute and convalescent COVID-19 samples took place in the United States, Italy and Spain. Nucleic acid was either cDNA or gDNA, and it came from T cells, B-cell-depleted T cells, or PBMCs.

In the study's own analysis: Estimation of nucleated cell counts was performed using reference gene primer amplification. The assay was immunoSEQ multiplex PCR, and TCRdb's table has in-frame clones only and misses some. That table furnishes V, J and clone size, whereas the DNA furnished D and trimming. The table includes about 240,000 clones, 86% detected once. The V and J ends lost 2 bases and 7 bases, in that order; junction bases with no gene match: 2. The CDR3 has 13 residues. Material: peripheral blood. This rearrangement joins TRBV12-3 or TRBV12-4 to TRBJ2-4; 7 positions agree with TRBD1. This TCR came from an elderly man with acute or convalescent COVID-19. The CDR3 DNA is TGTGCCAGCAGTTTACCAGGGGGTAACATTCAGTACTTC. It translates to CASSLPGGNIQYF.